This TCR beta chain came from a study of cytomegalovirus exposure and HLA in healthy donors. Study-level findings and limits: Among donors in an Asian-associated ancestry cluster, a later analysis reportedly found fewer N-insertions than the approximately 670-donor mean.

Comments on this clone: Its specificity is not known.

V lost 5 bases and J lost 1, with 8 bases in between. Germline V lookup: CDR1 PRHDT, CDR2 FYEKMQ (reference sequence). The CDR3 is 13 residues long. PCR employed 60 Vbeta and 13 Jbeta primers. TCRdb's copy holds only in-frame clones and misses some; the assay was immunoSEQ multiplex PCR. The sample shows a few hundred thousand clones, roughly 84% of them seen only once. The chain employs TRBV13 and TRBJ1-1; weak D call: TRBD1 (5 bases). This receptor was taken from a girl between 10 and 17 years old in good health and CMV-seronegative. Sequencing was done on a sample of PBMCs. CDR3 bases: TGTGCCAGCAGCACCCAGGGGAACACTGAAGCTTTCTTT. Translating gives CASSTQGNTEAFF.